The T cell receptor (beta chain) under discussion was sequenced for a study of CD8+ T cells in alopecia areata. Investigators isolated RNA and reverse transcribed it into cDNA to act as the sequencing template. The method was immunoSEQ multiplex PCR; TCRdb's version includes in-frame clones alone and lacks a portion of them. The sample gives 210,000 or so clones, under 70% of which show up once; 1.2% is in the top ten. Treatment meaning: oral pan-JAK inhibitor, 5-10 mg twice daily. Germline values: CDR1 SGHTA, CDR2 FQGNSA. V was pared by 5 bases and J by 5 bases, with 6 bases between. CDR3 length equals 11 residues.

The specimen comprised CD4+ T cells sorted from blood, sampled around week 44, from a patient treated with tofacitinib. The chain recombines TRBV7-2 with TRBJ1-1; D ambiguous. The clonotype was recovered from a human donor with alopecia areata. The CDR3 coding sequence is TGTGCCAGCAGCCCCTTTACTGAAGCTTTCTTT. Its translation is CASSPFTEAFF.